This note documents a single T cell receptor (beta chain) sequence. Its antigen remains unknown. This record belongs to a study of shared clonotypes between healthy human individuals. Background on the study: CD4 naive and CD4 memory each took three plates per donor, while CD8 naive took two and CD8 memory one. Findings and caveats of the study: Memory subsets generally showed lower estimated richness than naive subsets.

Trimming took 1 base from V and 8 from J; bases not matched to a gene: 10. From germline, CDR1 is SGHTA and CDR2 FQGNSA. The CDR3 runs 17 residues. The run depth of the assay was deep. Libraries were prepared by immunoSEQ multiplex PCR; TCRdb keeps only in-frame clonotypes and omits some of them. The data contain hundreds of thousands of clones, roughly 92% of them seen just once; the ten biggest clones take up around 24%. Naive CD8 cells lacked CD45RO and underwent positive selection for CCR7, leaving out terminally differentiated effector memory CD45RA+ cells. Each donor was a Caucasian adult residing in Nashville, Tennessee.

J is TRBJ2-3 and V is TRBV7-2; TRBD2 aligns across 12 bases. The clonotype was recovered from a man aged 30 to 45 in good health. The sample was naive CD8+ T cells sorted from blood. This CDR3 reads CASSLGLASGRGGTQYF. As DNA, the CDR3 is TGTGCCAGCAGCTTAGGTTTAGCTAGCGGGAGGGGGGGTACGCAGTATTTT.